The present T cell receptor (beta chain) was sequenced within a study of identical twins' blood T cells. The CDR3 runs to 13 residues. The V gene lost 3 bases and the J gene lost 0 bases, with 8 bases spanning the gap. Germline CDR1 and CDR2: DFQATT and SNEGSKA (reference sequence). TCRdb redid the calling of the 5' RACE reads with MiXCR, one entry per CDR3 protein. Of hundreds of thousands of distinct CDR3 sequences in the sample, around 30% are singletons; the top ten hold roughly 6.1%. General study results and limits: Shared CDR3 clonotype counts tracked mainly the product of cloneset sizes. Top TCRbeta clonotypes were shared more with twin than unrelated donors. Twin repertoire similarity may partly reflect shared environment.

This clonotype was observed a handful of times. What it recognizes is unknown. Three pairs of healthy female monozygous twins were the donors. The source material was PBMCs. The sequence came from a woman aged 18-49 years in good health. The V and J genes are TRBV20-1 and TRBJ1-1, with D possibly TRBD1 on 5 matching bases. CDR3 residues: CSARWGVNTEAFF. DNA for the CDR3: TGCAGTGCTAGGTGGGGGGTGAACACTGAAGCTTTCTTT.